The next 32 T cell receptor beta chains were all read from a single sample in a study of T cell responses to AZD1222 COVID-19 vaccine. Assay: immunoSEQ multiplex PCR; the TCRdb copy retains only in-frame clones and omits some. The sample has 140,000 to 150,000 clones; around 92% are singletons. Sample: peripheral blood, taken 28 days after the second AZD1222 dose. The origin of the receptors is an adult who received the AZD1222 COVID-19 vaccine.

The chain recombines TRBV5-6 with TRBJ1-1, with unresolved D. V lost 0 bases to trimming and J lost 0 bases, with 3 bases between them. Germline assignment: CDR1 SGHDT and CDR2 YYEEEE. The CDR3 extends over 13 amino acids. For the CDR3, the DNA is TGTGCCAGCAGCTTGGATTTGAACACTGAAGCTTTCTTT. Translation: CASSLDLNTEAFF.

CDR3: CASSLGAGGQPQHF. The CDR3 bases are TGTGCCAGCAGCTTGGGGGCAGGGGGCCAGCCCCAGCATTTT. The V and J genes are TRBV5-5 and TRBJ1-5; 8 bases match TRBD1. CDR1 is SGHKS and CDR2 is YYEKEE in the germline V gene (reference sequence). The CDR3 runs 14 residues. V shed 0 bases, J shed 7 bases, and the junction held 3 bases outside the gene matches. The full variable domain, in which reference TRBV5-5 and TRBJ1-5 provide the parts outside the CDR3, is DAGVTQSPTHLIKTRGQQVTLRCSPISGHKSVSWYQQVLGQGPQFIFQYYEKEERGRGNFPDRFSARQFPNYSSELNVNALLLGDSALYLCASSLGAGGQPQHFGDGTRLSIL.

This clone showed up just once. This chain links TRBV3-1 (or the pseudogene TRBV3-2) with TRBJ1-1; D uncertain. Germline CDR1 is LGHDT and CDR2 is YNNKEL (reference sequence). V lost 1 base and J lost 6, with 6 bases in between. There are 12 residues in the CDR3. CDR3 loop: CASSQGIAEAFF. In DNA form, the CDR3 reads TGTGCCAGCAGCCAAGGGATAGCTGAAGCTTTCTTT.

The CDR3 reads CASRTSNQPQHF. CDR3 sequence (DNA): TGTGCCAGCAGGACCAGCAATCAGCCCCAGCATTTT. J is TRBJ1-5 and V is TRBV27; D gene unclear. Germline CDR1 MNHEY, CDR2 SMNVEV (reference sequence). This CDR3 is built from 12 residues. V was shortened by 6 bases and J by 1 base, with 4 bases between the two germline ends.

The gene calls are TRBV5-8 and TRBJ2-3; tentatively, D is TRBD1 or TRBD2 (5 bases each). This CDR3 contains 15 residues. Germline CDR1 SGHTS, CDR2 YDEGEE. Trimming took off 3 bases at V and 3 bases at J, with 14 bases between the two ends. Here the CDR3 DNA reads TGTGCCAGCAGCTGGGACCAGAGAGAGACAGATACGCAGTATTTT. This gives the protein CASSWDQRETDTQYF.

The rearrangement joins TRBV30 to TRBJ2-3; no reliable D call. Germline CDR1 GTSNPN, CDR2 SVGIG (reference sequence). The CDR3 loop spans 13 amino acids. Trimming took off 2 bases at V and 2 bases at J, with 8 bases between the two ends. This CDR3 reads CAWSLYYTDTQYF. CDR3 DNA: TGTGCCTGGAGTCTATATTACACAGATACGCAGTATTTT.

The gene calls are TRBV11-2 and TRBJ1-4, with D uncertain. The ends were cut back, 4 bases at V and 13 bases at J, with 13 bases in the middle. The CDR3 has 12 residues. The germline gives CDR1 SGHAT, CDR2 FQNNGV. CDR3 residues: CASSSPRNGLFF. The CDR3 nucleotides read TGTGCCAGCAGCTCCCCCCGGAATGGACTGTTTTTT.

This chain connects TRBV3-1 (or the pseudogene TRBV3-2) to TRBJ2-7; D gene ambiguous. Between the trimmed V and J ends, which lost 4 bases and 4 bases, there was a span of 8 bases. In germline, CDR1 is LGHDT, CDR2 YNNKEL (reference sequence). The length of the CDR3 is 12 residues. CDR3 coding DNA: TGTGCCAGCAGCCCAACCCCGTACGAGCAGTACTTC. It encodes CASSPTPYEQYF.

This clone was seen just once. The J gene is TRBJ1-1, the V gene TRBV7-8; possibly TRBD1 for D (6 bases). Germline CDR1 reads SGHVS; CDR2 reads FQNEAQ. CDR3 length: 16 residues. Deletions cut 1 base from V and 1 base from J, with 13 bases between. CDR3 DNA: TGTGCCAGCAGCTTAGGAGGGGGGGATCCGAACACTGAAGCTTTCTTT. Its translation: CASSLGGGDPNTEAFF.

V and J are TRBV7-8 and TRBJ1-5; weak D call: TRBD1 (5 bases). The germline CDR1 and CDR2 sequences are SGHVS and FQNEAQ. There are 13 residues in the CDR3. Trimming shortened V by 5 bases and J by 2 bases, and 7 bases separated the two germline ends. The chain's CDR3 is CASSRDRNQPQHF. For the CDR3, the DNA is TGTGCCAGCAGCCGGGACCGCAATCAGCCCCAGCATTTT.

The chain combines TRBV28 with TRBJ1-5, with D uncertain. Germline CDR1 reads MDHEN; CDR2 reads SYDVKM. V lost 2 bases, J lost 3 bases, and 8 bases lay in between. CDR3 length: 14 residues. CDR3 sequence reads: CASSLPVLNQPQHF. The CDR3 DNA is TGTGCCAGCAGTTTACCGGTACTCAATCAGCCCCAGCATTTT.

CDR3 protein: CASSSHVTDADGYTF. CDR3 bases: TGCGCCAGCAGCTCCCACGTGACAGACGCCGATGGCTACACCTTC. The rearrangement uses TRBV5-1 and TRBJ1-2; D perhaps matches TRBD1 (5 bases). Germline CDR1 SGHRS, CDR2 YFSETQ. The CDR3 covers 15 residues. V was pared by 3 bases and J by 6 bases, with 18 bases between. Based on the CDR3 plus reference TRBV5-1 and TRBJ1-2, the full variable domain is KAGVTQTPRYLIKTRGQQVTLSCSPISGHRSVSWYQQTPGQGLQFLFEYFSETQRNKGNFPGRFSGRQFSNSRSEMNVSTLELGDSALYLCASSSHVTDADGYTFGSGTRLTVV.

The chain is built from TRBV7-2 and TRBJ2-1, with D unresolved. This CDR3 is built from 13 residues. Germline CDR1 and CDR2: SGHTA and FQGNSA. Trimming left V 5 bases short and J 5 bases short, with 10 bases between. The chain's CDR3 is CASSTRVDNEQFF. The CDR3 DNA is TGTGCCAGCAGCACACGTGTCGACAATGAGCAGTTCTTC.

This chain joins TRBV5-6 and TRBJ2-7, with 7 bases aligning to TRBD2. This CDR3 is built from 14 residues. In germline, CDR1 is SGHDT, CDR2 YYEEEE. Trimming took 4 bases from V and 3 from J; bases not matched to a gene: 7. The chain's CDR3 is CASSPPGGSYEQYF. CDR3 coding DNA: TGTGCCAGCAGCCCTCCGGGCGGGAGCTACGAGCAGTACTTC.

DNA of the CDR3: TGTGCCAGCAGTCTAAACACAGGGGCCTACGAGCAGTACTTC. Protein sequence: CASSLNTGAYEQYF. This chain connects TRBV3-1 (or the pseudogene TRBV3-2) to TRBJ2-7; 7 bases map to TRBD1. After removal of 6 bases from V and 2 bases from J, the junction contained 7 bases not matched to a gene. From germline, CDR1 is LGHDT and CDR2 YNNKEL (reference sequence). CDR3 length: 14 amino acids.

V is TRBV28 and J is TRBJ2-1, with D perhaps TRBD1 (6 bases). Per the germline V gene, CDR1 is MDHEN and CDR2 is SYDVKM. V gave up 4 bases and J gave up 0 bases, with 13 bases separating them. This CDR3 is 16 amino acids long. The CDR3 nucleotides are TGTGCCAGCAGTTCCCAACAGGGCAGCTCCTACAATGAGCAGTTCTTC. Translated: CASSSQQGSSYNEQFF.

This chain joins TRBV5-1 and TRBJ1-1, with unresolved D. The V end was cut by 1 base, the J end by 1 base, with 8 bases between. CDR1 is SGHRS and CDR2 is YFSETQ in the germline V gene. The length of the CDR3 is 14 residues. The CDR3 loop reads CASSLLGSNTEAFF. The CDR3 region has the DNA TGCGCCAGCAGCTTGCTCGGATCGAACACTGAAGCTTTCTTT.

The genes are TRBV5-1 and TRBJ2-1, with D tentatively TRBD1 (5 bases). The CDR3 has 15 amino acids. Trimming pared 0 bases from V and 1 base from J, leaving 8 bases between. Germline lookup yields CDR1 SGHRS and CDR2 YFSETQ. Here the CDR3 DNA reads TGCGCCAGCAGCTTGGTAAGGGGTTCCTACAATGAGCAGTTCTTC. As protein: CASSLVRGSYNEQFF.

V is TRBV6-5 and J is TRBJ1-1, with D perhaps TRBD1 (5 bases). The CDR3 covers 14 residues. In germline, CDR1 is MNHEY, CDR2 SVGAGI. With 2 bases removed from V and 4 bases from J, the gap between germline ends came to 11 bases. This CDR3 reads CASSYGGEGTEAFF. The CDR3 nucleotides are TGTGCCAGCAGTTACGGGGGTGAGGGCACTGAAGCTTTCTTT.

V is TRBV19 and J is TRBJ2-2; 8 bases align to TRBD1. The CDR3 loop spans 14 amino acids. From germline, CDR1 is LNHDA and CDR2 SQIVND (reference sequence). With V trimmed by 7 bases and J by 5 bases, 6 bases remained unmatched. The CDR3 protein is CASTRTGRTGELFF. CDR3 bases: TGTGCCAGTACCCGGACAGGGAGGACCGGGGAGCTGTTTTTT.

This clone was seen only a few times. The chain joins TRBV6-2 or TRBV6-3 to TRBJ2-1; tentative D call: TRBD1 (5 bases). From germline, CDR1 is MNHEY and CDR2 SVGEGT. The V end lost 0 bases, the J end lost 9 bases, and 15 bases lay between the germline ends. This CDR3 spans 15 amino acids. CDR3 amino acids: CASSYSSTDVSEQFF. DNA of the CDR3: TGTGCCAGCAGTTACTCCTCGACAGATGTGAGTGAGCAGTTCTTC.

This chain connects TRBV7-3 to TRBJ2-2, with D unresolved. V lost 2 bases to trimming and J lost 1 base, with 8 bases between them. This CDR3 contains 15 residues. In germline, CDR1 is SGHTA, CDR2 FQGTGA. The CDR3 region is CASSLWPGNTGELFF. CDR3 coding DNA: TGTGCCAGCAGCTTATGGCCAGGGAACACCGGGGAGCTGTTTTTT. Looking up the rest from reference TRBV7-3 and TRBJ2-2 gives the full variable domain: GAGVSQTPSNKVTEKGKYVELRCDPISGHTALYWYRQSLGQGPEFLIYFQGTGAADDSGLPNDRFFAVRPEGSVSTLKIQRTERGDSAVYLCASSLWPGNTGELFFGEGSRLTVL.

The chain carries TRBV5-4 and TRBJ2-2; D may correspond to TRBD1 or TRBD2 (6 bases each). The V gene lost 4 bases and the J gene lost 7 bases, with 14 bases spanning the gap. This CDR3 contains 14 residues. Germline V gene data show CDR1 as SGHNT and CDR2 as YYREEE (reference sequence). The DNA for the CDR3 is TGTGCCAGCAGCATTTGGGGGGCCCTCGGGGAGCTGTTTTTT. It translates to CASSIWGALGELFF.

The chain links TRBV18 to TRBJ2-7; 7 bases match TRBD1. Germline V lookup: CDR1 KGHSH, CDR2 LQKENI. This CDR3 spans 14 amino acids. Trimming at V came to 6 bases and at J to 3 bases, leaving 8 bases not matched to a gene. CDR3 loop: CASSLRQGDYEQYF. CDR3 sequence (DNA): TGTGCCAGCTCCCTAAGACAGGGAGACTACGAGCAGTACTTC.

The V call is TRBV29-1, the J call TRBJ1-1, with a tentative D call TRBD1 (5 bases). This CDR3 is built from 13 residues. Germline lookup yields CDR1 SQVTM and CDR2 ANQGSEA. The V and J ends lost 7 bases and 6 bases respectively, with 18 bases between them. The DNA for the CDR3 is TGCAGCGCTGAGCACCCCGGGGGTGCTGAAGCTTTCTTT. It translates to CSAEHPGGAEAFF.

This CDR3 is CATKGTLTNYGYTF. The CDR3 region has the DNA TGTGCCACTAAGGGGACTCTGACTAACTATGGCTACACCTTC. The gene calls are TRBV10-3 and TRBJ1-2, with TRBD1 as a possible D gene (5 bases). Trimming removed 10 bases at V and 0 bases at J, with 15 bases between. The length of the CDR3 is 14 residues. Germline lookup yields CDR1 ENHRY and CDR2 SYGVKD.

This rearrangement joins TRBV7-9 to TRBJ1-1; maybe TRBD1 (6 bases). The V end was cut by 8 bases, the J end by 4 bases, with 14 bases between. The CDR3 length is 13 residues. CDR1 and CDR2 (germline): SEHNR, FQNEAQ (reference sequence). CDR3 bases: TGTGCCAGCCATCAAGAGGGGGGCACTGAAGCTTTCTTT. Amino acids: CASHQEGGTEAFF.

The J gene is TRBJ1-2, the V gene TRBV9, with TRBD1 as a possible D gene (5 bases). Germline assignment: CDR1 SGDLS and CDR2 YYNGEE. This CDR3 is built from 13 residues. V lost 4 bases and J 4 bases, leaving 11 bases between the germline ends. Written as DNA, the CDR3 is TGTGCCAGCAGCCGGGGCGGGAGCTATGGCTACACCTTC. Translated: CASSRGGSYGYTF.

This chain joins TRBV12-3 or TRBV12-4 and TRBJ1-2, with D possibly TRBD1 on 6 matching bases. V was pared by 5 bases and J by 4 bases, with 8 bases between. The CDR3 is made up of 12 amino acids. The CDR3 nucleotides read TGTGCCAGCAGTAGGGGGATCTATGGCTACACCTTC. Its protein product is CASSRGIYGYTF.

The chain employs TRBV7-2 and TRBJ2-7; D call uncertain. CDR1 SGHTA and CDR2 FQGNSA come from the germline V gene. Trimming left V 6 bases short and J 4 bases short, with 10 bases between. CDR3 size: 12 residues. The DNA for the CDR3 is TGTGCCAGCAGTCCCTCTAATTACGAGCAGTACTTC. This sequence encodes CASSPSNYEQYF.

The rearrangement uses TRBV24-1 and TRBJ1-5; D may be TRBD1 (5 bases). CDR1 is KGHDR, CDR2 SFDVKD, per germline. The CDR3 is 14 amino acids. Between the trimmed V and J ends, which lost 4 bases and 2 bases, there was a span of 8 bases. The DNA for the CDR3 is TGTGCCACCAGTGACCTAGGGGGCAATCAGCCCCAGCATTTT. This codes for CATSDLGGNQPQHF.

The chain links TRBV11-3 to TRBJ1-6; no definite D call. CDR1 and CDR2 (germline): SGHNT, YENEEA. The V end was cut by 3 bases, the J end by 8 bases, with 11 bases between. The CDR3 contains 14 residues. CDR3 in DNA: TGTGCCAGCAGCTTCGGCAGGACCGATTCACCCCTCCACTTT. It yields the protein CASSFGRTDSPLHF. Looking up the rest from reference TRBV11-3 and TRBJ1-6 gives the full variable domain: EAGVVQSPRYKIIEKKQPVAFWCNPISGHNTLYWYLQNLGQGPELLIRYENEEAVDDSQLPKDRFSAERLKGVDSTLKIQPAELGDSAVYLCASSFGRTDSPLHFGNGTRLTVT.